This T cell receptor (beta chain) emerged from a study of CD8+CD57+ T cells in acquired aplastic anemia. At the level of the study: DNA recovered from sorted CD4+ and CD8+ cells had a mean of about 3.5 ug.

Details on this clonotype: The antigen is undetermined.

The authors sequenced patients whose flow cytometry had shown CD8+CD57+ cell expansion. Blood sampling was performed on the patients, and none of them had received therapy by then. Notes on the study in general: Patients and healthy controls showed no significant CD8+ Simpson's diversity difference. A set of around 30 CD8+ CDR3 sequences was shared between patients and controls, and these sequences appeared highly expressed in patients.

Germline V gene lookup returns CDR1 LNHDA and CDR2 SQIVND (reference sequence). The J segment lost 4 bases and the V segment lost 2 bases, leaving 3 bases of the junction unmatched. The CDR3 sequence is 15 residues long. Profiles of TCR beta VDJ and CDR3 were generated from a genomic DNA template. Using its own MiXCR run on the reads, TCRdb lists one record per CDR3 protein. There are under 350,000 distinct CDR3 sequences in the sample; approximately 58% occur only once, and roughly 1.3% lies in the top ten. The rearrangement links TRBV19 to TRBJ1-2; TRBD1 matches 11 bases. The receptor was derived from a human donor with aplastic anemia. Sequencing input: sorted CD4+, CD8+, or CD8+CD57+ T cells (not recorded which) from PBMCs. CDR3 nucleotides: TGTGCCAGTAGTATACGGGACAGGGGGACCTATGGCTACACCTTC. Its translation: CASSIRDRGTYGYTF.